This T cell receptor beta chain was profiled in a study of shared clonotypes between healthy human individuals. Healthy and HIV-negative, the adult donors had no recent acute infections or vaccinations. CD45RA+ naive and CD45RA-negative memory subsets were separated from CD4+ cells. Measured with immunoSEQ multiplex PCR; TCRdb has only the in-frame clones, and not every one. Of about 2.3 million clones listed, 85% to 95% were seen once; the top ten hold more than 0.35%. CDR3 size: 15 residues. Germline V lookup: CDR1 MNHEY, CDR2 SVGAGI. The V end was cut by 8 bases, the J end by 0 bases, with 14 bases between.

The TCR sequence derives from a man aged 18 to 35 in good health. Some clones in this sample may be carry-over from other donors' samples. The chain uses TRBV6-5 and TRBJ2-1, with D possibly being TRBD1 or TRBD2 (5 bases each). The sample taken for sequencing was naive CD4+ T cells from PBMCs. Subset of the sample: CD45RA+ positively selected. Written as DNA, the CDR3 is TGTGCCAGCCGTAAAGGGACGCCCTCCTACAATGAGCAGTTCTTC. Translation gives CASRKGTPSYNEQFF.